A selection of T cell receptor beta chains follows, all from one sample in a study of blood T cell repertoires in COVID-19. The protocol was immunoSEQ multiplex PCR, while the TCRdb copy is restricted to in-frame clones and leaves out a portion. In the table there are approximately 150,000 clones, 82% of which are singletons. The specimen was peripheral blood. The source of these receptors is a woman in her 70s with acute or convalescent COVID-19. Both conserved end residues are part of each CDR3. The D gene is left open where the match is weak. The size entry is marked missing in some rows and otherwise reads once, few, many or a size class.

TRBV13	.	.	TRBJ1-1	TGTGCCAGCAGCTTAGGCCGTGGCAAGAAGAACACTGAAGCTTTCTTT	CASSLGRGKKNTEAFF
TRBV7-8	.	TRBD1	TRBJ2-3	TGTGCCAGCAGCTTAGGGCGACAGGGTAGCCGAGATACGCAGTATTTT	CASSLGRQGSRDTQYF
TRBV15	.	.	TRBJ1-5	TGTGCCACCAGCAGGGTACAGGGTACTATTAGCAATCAGCCCCAGCATTTT	CATSRVQGTISNQPQHF
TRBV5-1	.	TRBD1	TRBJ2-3	TGCGCCAGCAGCTTGGGGGACAGGGATGGCACAGATACGCAGTATTTT	CASSLGDRDGTDTQYF
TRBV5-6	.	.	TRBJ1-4	TGTGCCAGCAGCTTCGCGGGGGCCGGGGAAAAACTGTTTTTT	CASSFAGAGEKLFF
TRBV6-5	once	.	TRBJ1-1	TGTGCCAGCAGAGGGAGCCTGAACACTGAAGCTTTCTTT	CASRGSLNTEAFF
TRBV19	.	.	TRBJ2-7	TGTGCCAGTAGTATTGGTTTAAGGGGAACCTACGAGCAGTACTTC	CASSIGLRGTYEQYF
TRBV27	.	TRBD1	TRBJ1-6	TGTGCCAGCAGTTTATTATACAGGGGGGGGGTAGGTAATTCACCCCTCCACTTT	CASSLLYRGGVGNSPLHF
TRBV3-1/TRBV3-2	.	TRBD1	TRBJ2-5	TGTGCCAGCAGCCAAGATTCCGGACAGGGTAAAGAGACCCAGTACTTC	CASSQDSGQGKETQYF
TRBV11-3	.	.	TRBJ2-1	TGTGCCAGCAGCCAGGACTCCTCCTACAATGAGCAGTTCTTC	CASSQDSSYNEQFF
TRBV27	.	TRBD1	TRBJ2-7	TGTGCCAGCAGTTTATGGGCCGGGACAGGGGGCCCCAGCTCCTACGAGCAGTACTTC	CASSLWAGTGGPSSYEQYF
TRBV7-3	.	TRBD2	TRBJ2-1	TGTGCCAGCAGCCGGCGGGGGGCCATCTACAATGAGCAGTTCTTC	CASSRRGAIYNEQFF
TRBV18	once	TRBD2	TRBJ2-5	TGTGCCAGCTCAACCATGGGTAGCGGGGGGACCGAAGAGACCCAGTACTTC	CASSTMGSGGTEETQYF
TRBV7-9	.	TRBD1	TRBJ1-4	TGTGCCAGCAGCCTAAGAGACAGGGGACTTTCGGAAAAACTGTTTTTT	CASSLRDRGLSEKLFF
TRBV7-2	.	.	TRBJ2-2	TGTGCCAGCAGCCTTACAGGGCACGGAAACACCGGGGAGCTGTTTTTT	CASSLTGHGNTGELFF
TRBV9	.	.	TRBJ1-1	TGTGCCAGCAGCGCTGGGGGGGCGGGAATGAACACTGAAGCTTTCTTT	CASSAGGAGMNTEAFF
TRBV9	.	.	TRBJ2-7	TGTGCCAGCAGCCCCCGGGGACTTAAAACCTACGAGCAGTACTTC	CASSPRGLKTYEQYF
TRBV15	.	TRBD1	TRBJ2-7	TGTGCCACCAGCAGAGATCGTGGGACAGGGGTCGAGCAGTACTTC	CATSRDRGTGVEQYF
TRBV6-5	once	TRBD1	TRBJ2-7	TGTGCCAGCAGTTACTACGGGACAGGGTCCTACGAGCAGTACTTC	CASSYYGTGSYEQYF
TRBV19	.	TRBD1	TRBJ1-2	TGTGCCAGTAGTAAAGGACAGGGGGCTCTCAGCTATGGCTACACCTTC	CASSKGQGALSYGYTF
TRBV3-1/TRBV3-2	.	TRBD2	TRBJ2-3	TGTGCCAGCAGCCAACCCAGCGGGGGACTCACAGATACGCAGTATTTT	CASSQPSGGLTDTQYF
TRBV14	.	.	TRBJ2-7	TGTGCCAGCAGCCAAGGCGGGGGCTTCACCTACGAGCAGTACTTC	CASSQGGGFTYEQYF
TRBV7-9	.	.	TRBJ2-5	TGTGCCAGCAGCTTACGGGGAGAGGAGACCCAGTACTTC	CASSLRGEETQYF
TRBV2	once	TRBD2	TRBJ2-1	TGTGCCAGCAGTGTTGACAGCGGGGTCCACAATGAGCAGTTCTTC	CASSVDSGVHNEQFF